This T cell receptor (beta chain) was documented in a study of T-cell memory formation after mild COVID-19. TCRdb independently ran MiXCR on the 5' RACE reads; one entry per CDR3 protein. The table records some 300,000 distinct CDR3 sequences, roughly 20% of them present only once. This clonotype was detected only a few times. The sequenced sample consisted of PBMCs or a T cell subset sorted from them (not recorded which). The sequence derives from a man between 18 and 35 years old who had mild COVID-19 (a few samples of this study predate the infection). Cell type and time point are not known.

The CDR3 region has the DNA TGCGCCAGCAGCCCTCCCAGATCTGGAAACACCATATATTTT. Translation gives CASSPPRSGNTIYF. The chain carries TRBV4-1 and TRBJ1-3; D is ambiguous. V shed 4 bases and J shed 1 base, with 8 bases lying between them. The CDR3 length is 14 residues. Germline V lookup: CDR1 MGHRA, CDR2 YSYEKL.